A single T cell receptor beta chain is shown here with its context. Described treatment: oral pan-JAK inhibitor, 5-10 mg twice daily. Sorting of PBMCs yielded the CD4+ and CD8+ T cells. This entry is derived from a study of CD8+ T cells in alopecia areata. This CDR3 has 12 residues. In germline, CDR1 is SNHLY, CDR2 FYNNEI. J gave up 9 bases and V 5 bases, and 5 bases lay outside the gene matches. cDNA prepared by RNA extraction and subsequent reverse transcription served as the template for sequencing. Measured with immunoSEQ multiplex PCR; TCRdb has only the in-frame clones, and not every one. The sample includes a few hundred thousand clones, about 40% of them seen just once.

This receptor was obtained from a human donor with alopecia areata. This specimen was CD4+ T cells sorted from blood, taken at roughly week 38, from a patient treated with tofacitinib. This chain connects TRBV2 to TRBJ2-7; 9 nucleotides agree with TRBD1. Written as DNA, the CDR3 is TGTGCCAGCAGTACCAAGGACAGGGGGCAGTACTTC. It translates to CASSTKDRGQYF.